This TCR beta chain comes out of a study of a mutant IDH1 vaccine in newly diagnosed glioma. Looking at the study overall: Patients began vaccination 4-6 weeks after radiotherapy alone, or with temozolomide cycles. Males made up roughly 60% and females roughly 40% of treated patients, whose mean age was roughly 40 years. Earlier therapy was either radiotherapy, temozolomide, or both, and most got both. Study-wide findings and caveats: Changes in top peripheral clonotypes did not appear linked to pseudoprogression.

Clones were sequenced by immunoSEQ multiplex PCR, and TCRdb holds only the in-frame ones, with some missing. The sample lists some 60,000 clones, about 86% occurring once. Time point given: week 35, safety follow-up. With topical imiquimod, each dose of the vaccine consisted of 300 ug of mutant IDH1 20-mer peptide. This clone was picked up one time. As yet, its antigen is unknown. The clonotype originates from a man aged 35 to 55 with glioma. The specimen was PBMCs, collected from a glioma patient whose treatment included an IDH1 peptide vaccine.

The CDR3 coding sequence is TGTGCCAGTAGTACTTCTTGGACCACCTACGAGCAGTACTTC. It yields the protein CASSTSWTTYEQYF. The J gene is TRBJ2-7, the V gene TRBV19; D remains ambiguous. Germline V CDR1 and CDR2: LNHDA, SQIVND (reference sequence). V dropped 4 bases and J dropped 2 bases, with 12 bases sitting between them. CDR3 size: 14 residues.